Listed here are 18 T cell receptor beta chains from one sample, sequenced in a study of glioma-infiltrating T cells after dendritic cell vaccination. Data came from immunoSEQ multiplex PCR; TCRdb stores just in-frame clones and leaves some out. The table records under 130,000 clones, more than 80% of them present only once. The sample consisted of blood, taken before dendritic cell vaccination. The receptors here all came from a human donor with glioblastoma.

The chain links TRBV11-3 to TRBJ2-7; TRBD2 matches at 8 bases. The length of the CDR3 is 16 residues. Looked up from germline, CDR1 is SGHNT and CDR2 is YENEEA. V lost 1 base to trimming and J lost 6 bases; unmatched junction nucleotides: 11. The CDR3 bases are TGTGCCAGCAGCTTAGCCGGGGGGGAAGTAACGGGCGAGCAGTACTTC. This gives the protein CASSLAGGEVTGEQYF.

The genes are TRBV4-1 and TRBJ1-2; a possible D gene is TRBD1 (5 bases). V was cut by 2 bases and J by 5 bases, with 18 bases left in between. CDR3 length: 16 residues. CDR1 and CDR2 from the germline V gene are MGHRA and YSYEKL. In DNA form, the CDR3 reads TGCGCCAGCAGCCAACCAACCAGCAGGGAACGGTATGGCTACACCTTC. Translated: CASSQPTSRERYGYTF.

The chain links TRBV5-1 to TRBJ2-2; no clear D gene. The length of the CDR3 is 15 residues. Germline CDR1 reads SGHRS; CDR2 reads YFSETQ. V was clipped by 1 base and J by 1 base, with 8 bases between them. This chain's CDR3 is CASSLLSGNTGELFF. In DNA, the CDR3 is TGCGCCAGCAGCTTGCTTTCCGGGAACACCGGGGAGCTGTTTTTT.

This chain connects TRBV11-2 to TRBJ2-7; TRBD1 aligns across 8 bases. The CDR3 runs 15 residues. Germline CDR1 and CDR2: SGHAT and FQNNGV. V was pared by 0 bases and J by 5 bases, with 6 bases of the junction left unmatched. CDR3 region: CASSLDIETGDEQYF. DNA of the CDR3: TGTGCCAGCAGCTTAGATATTGAGACAGGGGACGAGCAGTACTTC.

The rearrangement joins TRBV11-3 to TRBJ2-1; 8 bases map to TRBD2. The CDR3 extends over 16 amino acids. From germline, CDR1 is SGHNT and CDR2 YENEEA. The V and J ends lost 2 bases and 0 bases, in that order; junction bases with no gene match: 3. CDR3 sequence (DNA): TGTGCCAGCAGCTTACAGCGGGGGAGCTCCTACAATGAGCAGTTCTTC. Its translation is CASSLQRGSSYNEQFF.

V usage is TRBV2 and J usage is TRBJ2-1, with 10 bases lining up with TRBD2. Looked up from germline, CDR1 is SNHLY and CDR2 is FYNNEI. There are 15 residues in the CDR3. Trimming took 5 bases from V and 7 from J; bases not matched to a gene: 8. The CDR3 coding sequence is TGTGCCAGCAGTCTGAGCGGGGGGGCCGGTAATGAGCAGTTCTTC. Protein sequence: CASSLSGGAGNEQFF.

The chain has TRBV25-1 and TRBJ2-1; 8 nucleotides line up with TRBD2. V trimming: 3 bases; J trimming: 4 bases; junction bases outside the gene matches: 5. The CDR3 contains 15 residues. Looked up from germline, CDR1 is MGHDK and CDR2 is SYGVNS. The CDR3 DNA reads as TGTGCCAGCAGTGAGTGGGCTAGCGGGTACAATGAGCAGTTCTTC. Protein: CASSEWASGYNEQFF.

This clone was seen a handful of times. The rearrangement uses TRBV5-4 and TRBJ2-1; possible D gene TRBD2, 5 bases. The germline V gene has CDR1 SGHNT and CDR2 YYREEE (reference sequence). Trimming left V 4 bases short and J 13 bases short, with 24 bases between. The CDR3 is 15 residues long. CDR3 bases: TGTGCCAGCAGCCCATCATTAGTAGCGCAACCATCCCAGTTCTTC. Translation: CASSPSLVAQPSQFF. Full variable domain (rest looked up from reference TRBV5-4 and TRBJ2-1): ETGVTQSPTHLIKTRGQQVTLRCSSQSGHNTVSWYQQALGQGPQFIFQYYREEENGRGNFPPRFSGLQFPNYSSELNVNALELDDSALYLCASSPSLVAQPSQFFGPGTRLTVL.

By share, this clone counts as medium-sized (0.01 to 0.1%). The chain uses TRBV6-1 and TRBJ1-2; D remains ambiguous. CDR3 size: 14 residues. Trimming pared 8 bases from V and 1 base from J, leaving 14 bases between. Germline lookup yields CDR1 MNHNS and CDR2 SASEGT. CDR3 loop: CASVPHTINYGYTF. CDR3 nucleotides: TGTGCCAGCGTGCCCCACACAATTAACTATGGCTACACCTTC.

This clone was found once. The chain joins TRBV11-2 to TRBJ2-7; 8 bases agree with TRBD2. Germline trimming cut 6 bases from V and 0 bases from J; bases unmatched to any gene: 4. Germline CDR1 and CDR2: SGHAT and FQNNGV. CDR3 length equals 14 residues. The CDR3 coding sequence is TGTGCCAGCAGGCGGGGGGCCCCCTCCTACGAGCAGTACTTC. It specifies CASRRGAPSYEQYF. The variable domain in full, with the rest retrieved from reference TRBV11-2 and TRBJ2-7, is EAGVAQSPRYKIIEKRQSVAFWCNPISGHATLYWYQQILGQGPKLLIQFQNNGVVDDSQLPKDRFSAERLKGVDSTLKIQPAKLEDSAVYLCASRRGAPSYEQYFGPGTRLTVT.

The chain carries TRBV4-1 and TRBJ2-5, with 7 bases lining up with TRBD1. The CDR3 is 14 residues long. CDR1 and CDR2 from the germline V gene are MGHRA and YSYEKL. The V segment lost 5 bases and the J segment 4 bases; nucleotides outside the gene matches: 7. CDR3: CASSGRQGGETQYF. The CDR3 nucleotides read TGCGCCAGCAGCGGACGACAGGGTGGAGAGACCCAGTACTTC.

The V call is TRBV6-1, the J call TRBJ2-5, with 8 positions matching TRBD2. The CDR3 runs to 15 residues. Per germline, CDR1 MNHNS and CDR2 SASEGT. The J segment lost 2 bases and the V segment lost 4 bases, leaving 6 bases of the junction unmatched. CDR3 nucleotide sequence: TGTGCCAGCAGTGTAAGCGGGGGAATTCAAGAGACCCAGTACTTC. Its protein product is CASSVSGGIQETQYF.

The chain links TRBV5-1 to TRBJ2-1; TRBD2 might be the D (6 bases). The CDR3 runs 16 residues. V lost 1 base to trimming and J lost 6 bases, with 17 bases between them. Germline V gene sequence: CDR1 SGHRS, CDR2 YFSETQ. CDR3 bases: TGCGCCAGCAGCTTGATGGGCGGGACTGCCCGCAATGAGCAGTTCTTC. This encodes CASSLMGGTARNEQFF.

The chain links TRBV5-4 to TRBJ2-3; TRBD2 matches at 7 bases. This CDR3 comprises 15 residues. V shed 2 bases, J shed 1 base, and the junction held 4 bases outside the gene matches. Germline V gives CDR1 SGHNT, CDR2 YYREEE (reference sequence). CDR3 in amino acids: CASSFQGGGTDTQYF. CDR3 DNA: TGTGCCAGCAGCTTCCAGGGAGGGGGCACAGATACGCAGTATTTT.

CDR3: CASSLEPSADNEQFF. The CDR3 DNA is TGTGCCAGCAGCTTGGAGCCTAGCGCAGACAATGAGCAGTTCTTC. V and J are TRBV5-4 and TRBJ2-1, with a weak D call TRBD2 (6 bases). Trimming left V 0 bases short and J 5 bases short, with 12 bases between. Germline CDR1 is SGHNT and CDR2 is YYREEE (reference sequence). The length of the CDR3 is 15 residues.

This chain uses TRBV4-1 with TRBJ2-3, with 10 bases aligning to TRBD2. The CDR3 has 19 amino acids. Germline V CDR1 and CDR2: MGHRA, YSYEKL. V shed 0 bases, J shed 1 base, and the junction held 10 bases outside the gene matches. CDR3 region: CASSQDYTSGVLGTDTQYF. CDR3 sequence (DNA): TGCGCCAGCAGCCAAGATTACACTAGCGGGGTCCTCGGCACAGATACGCAGTATTTT.

This clone came up a few times. CDR3 bases: TGCGCCAGCAGAGGGGGAGATAGCAATCAGCCCCAGCATTTT. Its protein product is CASRGGDSNQPQHF. The chain has TRBV10-2 and TRBJ1-5; weak D call: TRBD1 (6 bases). V shed 6 bases and J shed 0 bases, with 9 bases lying between them. CDR1 is WSHSY and CDR2 is SAAADI in the germline V gene. The CDR3 covers 14 residues.

V gene TRBV25-1 combines with J gene TRBJ1-4; D possibly corresponds to TRBD1 (5 bases). The germline gives CDR1 MGHDK, CDR2 SYGVNS. The V end was cut by 5 bases, the J end by 7 bases, with 17 bases between. This CDR3 region has 15 residues. This CDR3 is CASSRQLPLSEKLFF. The CDR3 coding sequence is TGTGCCAGCAGTCGACAGCTCCCGCTTTCTGAAAAACTGTTTTTT.